One sample yielded the 25 T cell receptor beta chains listed below, sequenced in a study of cytomegalovirus exposure and HLA in healthy donors. PCR used 60 Vbeta primers and 13 Jbeta primers. Sequencing used immunoSEQ multiplex PCR; TCRdb keeps in-frame clones, though not all of them. The sample includes some 67,000 clones, approximately 78% of them seen just once. Sequenced material: PBMCs. These receptors were collected from a man aged 35 to 55 in good health and CMV-seronegative.

This clone occurred a few times. A read error may account for a junction end that differs from germline. The CDR3 here is CSSSILDWGPSTDTQYF. The CDR3 region has the DNA TGTTCCAGCAGCATTCTCGATTGGGGGCCTAGCACAGATACGCAGTATTTT. This chain links TRBV7-9 with TRBJ2-3, with a tentative D call TRBD1 (6 bases). Germline loops: CDR1 SEHNR, CDR2 FQNEAQ (reference sequence). CDR3 length: 17 residues.

This chain uses TRBV10-1 with TRBJ2-7; TRBD1 matches 8 bases. This CDR3 has 14 residues. The germline V gene has CDR1 WNHNN and CDR2 SYGVQD (reference sequence). V was clipped by 0 bases and J by 5 bases; unmatched bases: 3. The chain's CDR3 is CASSESSDRDEQYF. The CDR3 DNA sequence: TGCGCCAGCAGTGAGTCCTCGGACAGGGACGAGCAGTACTTC.

The chain's CDR3 is CASSQGTANTGELFF. CDR3 nucleotides: TGTGCCAGCAGCCAGGGGACAGCGAACACCGGGGAGCTGTTTTTT. The chain uses TRBV4-2 and TRBJ2-2; TRBD1 aligns across 7 bases. Germline V CDR1 and CDR2: LGHNA, YNFKEQ. The CDR3 contains 15 residues. Losses at the gene ends were 3 bases for V and 0 bases for J; bases not matched to a gene: 1.

V gene TRBV7-6 combines with J gene TRBJ2-6, with a weak D call TRBD2 (6 bases). The V end was cut by 5 bases, the J end by 4 bases, with 15 bases between. This CDR3 spans 16 amino acids. The germline V gene has CDR1 SGHVS and CDR2 FNYEAQ. CDR3 region: CASSLDRAGGANVLTF. In DNA, the CDR3 is TGTGCCAGCAGCCTAGACCGTGCGGGAGGGGCCAACGTCCTGACTTTC.

J is TRBJ2-7 and V is TRBV18; 8 nucleotides line up with TRBD1. CDR3 size: 16 residues. Germline V lookup: CDR1 KGHSH, CDR2 LQKENI. The ends lost 1 base at V and 6 bases at J; junction bases unmatched: 11. The CDR3 reads CASSPLVGFDRGEQYF. CDR3 bases: TGTGCCAGCTCACCACTAGTAGGATTCGACAGGGGCGAGCAGTACTTC. Variable domain in full (rest from reference TRBV18 and TRBJ2-7): NAGVMQNPRHLVRRRGQEARLRCSPMKGHSHVYWYRQLPEEGLKFMVYLQKENIIDESGMPKERFSAEFPKEGPSILRIQQVVRGDSAAYFCASSPLVGFDRGEQYFGPGTRLTVT.

This chain uses TRBV5-8 with TRBJ2-4, with D maybe TRBD2 (7 bases). Per germline, CDR1 SGHTS and CDR2 YDEGEE. This CDR3 has 15 residues. V was shortened by 3 bases and J by 2 bases, with 12 bases between the two germline ends. CDR3 nucleotide sequence: TGTGCCAGCAGCTCTCGGGGGGCAACCAAAAACATTCAGTACTTC. Protein sequence: CASSSRGATKNIQYF.

This clone came up a few times. This sequence joins TRBV29-1 and TRBJ2-1, with D possibly matching TRBD2 (6 bases). The CDR3 loop spans 15 amino acids. Deletions cut 6 bases from V and 2 bases from J, with 17 bases between. The V gene's germline CDR1 is SQVTM and CDR2 ANQGSEA. CDR3 in DNA: TGCAGCGTCGACTCCGGGACTTTAACCTACAATGAGCAGTTCTTC. It encodes CSVDSGTLTYNEQFF.

This chain links TRBV10-3 with TRBJ1-5; 8 nucleotides align to TRBD1. Trimming cost V 3 bases and J 2 bases; bases outside gene matches: 6. CDR1 is ENHRY and CDR2 is SYGVKD in the germline V gene. The CDR3 covers 16 residues. The CDR3 DNA sequence: TGTGCCATCAGTGAAACTGGACAGGGACGCAATCAGCCCCAGCATTTT. This translates into CAISETGQGRNQPQHF.

V usage is TRBV7-2 and J usage is TRBJ1-2; D is ambiguous. The germline V and J ends were trimmed by 7 bases and 8 bases, with 11 bases remaining between them. The germline V gene encodes CDR1 SGHTA and CDR2 FQGNSA. The length of the CDR3 is 11 residues. The CDR3 is CASTESGGYTF. CDR3 DNA sequence: TGTGCCAGCACCGAATCGGGGGGCTACACCTTC. The full variable domain, completed using reference TRBV7-2 and TRBJ1-2, is GAGVSQSPSNKVTEKGKDVELRCDPISGHTALYWYRQSLGQGLEFLIYFQGNSAPDKSGLPSDRFSAERTGGSVSTLTIQRTQQEDSAVYLCASTESGGYTFGSGTRLTVV.

This clone was detected once. The rearrangement uses TRBV19 and TRBJ2-5, with TRBD1 matching over 7 bases. The CDR3 sequence is 14 residues long. The trim removed 4 bases at V and 13 bases at J, leaving 15 bases unmatched. Germline CDR1 is LNHDA and CDR2 is SQIVND (reference sequence). The CDR3 spells CASSTEPGQLVRYF. CDR3 coding DNA: TGTGCCAGTAGTACGGAGCCGGGACAGCTAGTTCGGTACTTC.

This clone was seen a few times. The chain combines TRBV6-5 with TRBJ1-1, with a weak D call TRBD1 (5 bases). V shed 2 bases and J shed 2 bases, with 12 bases lying between them. From germline, CDR1 is MNHEY and CDR2 SVGAGI. This CDR3 contains 15 residues. CDR3 protein: CASSYSPQGNTEAFF. The CDR3 coding sequence is TGTGCCAGCAGTTACAGCCCCCAGGGTAACACTGAAGCTTTCTTT.

The CDR3 DNA is TGTGCCAGCAGTCCTCCGGGACTAGCGGGCTCAAGGCAGTTCTTC. Its protein product is CASSPPGLAGSRQFF. This sequence joins TRBV6-6 and TRBJ2-1, with 12 bases aligning to TRBD2. There are 15 residues in the CDR3. The trim removed 5 bases at V and 12 bases at J, leaving 11 bases unmatched. Germline CDR1 is MNHNY and CDR2 is SVGAGI (reference sequence).

V usage is TRBV7-2 and J usage is TRBJ2-5; 14 nucleotides line up with TRBD2. This CDR3 has 16 amino acids. V dropped 4 bases and J dropped 1; count of bases not matched to a gene: 2. Germline lookup yields CDR1 SGHTA and CDR2 FQGNSA. CDR3 nucleotides: TGTGCCAGCAGCTCCGGACTAGCGGGGGGCCAAGAGACCCAGTACTTC. This encodes CASSSGLAGGQETQYF.

The sample holds a few counts of this clone. One junction end does not reproduce the germline sequence, and a read error may be involved. The chain has TRBV2 and TRBJ1-3, with 7 bases that match TRBD1. This CDR3 has 15 amino acids. In germline, CDR1 is SNHLY, CDR2 FYNNEI. CDR3: CAGSGQYFSGNTISF. The CDR3 DNA reads as TGTGCGGGGTCGGGACAGTATTTTTCTGGAAACACCATATCTTTT.

This clone was recorded a few times. The chain recombines TRBV7-8 with TRBJ2-5; weak D call: TRBD1 (5 bases). The J call may be wrong; the DNA end is better matched by TRBJ2-7. Germline assignment: CDR1 SGHVS and CDR2 FQNEAQ. The CDR3 has 12 amino acids. CDR3 in DNA: TGTGCCAGCAGCCTGACAGAGTACGAGCAGTACTTC. Translation gives CASSLTEYEQYF.

V usage is TRBV5-5 and J usage is TRBJ1-4; TRBD1 might be the D (5 bases). The V end lost 2 bases, the J end lost 7 bases, and 18 bases lay between the germline ends. CDR3 length equals 16 residues. The V gene's germline CDR1 is SGHKS and CDR2 YYEKEE (reference sequence). The CDR3 DNA reads TGTGCCAGCAGCTTCTCCCAGGGTCCGGTGGGTGAAAAACTGTTTTTT. Translating it yields CASSFSQGPVGEKLFF.

The chain joins TRBV19 to TRBJ1-5, with D hard to call. The CDR3 runs 15 residues. Germline CDR1 LNHDA, CDR2 SQIVND (reference sequence). Trimming took 3 bases from V and 5 from J, leaving 14 bases between them. The CDR3 loop is CASSIREGSHQPQHF. CDR3 nucleotides: TGTGCCAGTAGTATTAGGGAGGGCTCGCATCAGCCCCAGCATTTT.

This CDR3 reads CASSTIAGGAYEQFF. CDR3 nucleotide sequence: TGTGCCAGCAGTACTATAGCGGGGGGGGCCTATGAGCAGTTCTTC. The rearrangement joins TRBV6-5 to TRBJ2-1; 11 nucleotides agree with TRBD2. Germline CDR1 and CDR2: MNHEY and SVGAGI. The J segment lost 8 bases and the V segment lost 5 bases, leaving 8 bases of the junction unmatched. The CDR3 is 15 residues long.

There are a few counts of this clone. V is TRBV7-2 and J is TRBJ1-4, with 7 bases identical to TRBD1. After removal of 8 bases from V and 8 bases from J, the junction contained 5 bases not matched to a gene. Germline lookup yields CDR1 SGHTA and CDR2 FQGNSA. CDR3 length equals 12 residues. The CDR3 sequence is CASHNRGEKLFF. In DNA form, the CDR3 reads TGTGCCAGCCACAACAGGGGAGAAAAACTGTTTTTT.

The chain links TRBV7-9 to TRBJ1-1; D uncertain. This CDR3 comprises 16 residues. V lost 4 bases, J lost 4 bases, and 19 bases lay in between. Per germline, CDR1 SEHNR and CDR2 FQNEAQ (reference sequence). The CDR3 sequence: CASSSLLYTPGTEAFF. CDR3 in DNA: TGTGCCAGCAGCTCCCTTCTTTACACCCCGGGCACTGAAGCTTTCTTT.

V gene TRBV7-8 combines with J gene TRBJ2-5; 13 bases fit TRBD2. The CDR3 has 17 residues. The V gene end was trimmed by 0 bases and the J gene end by 7 bases; junction bases not matched to a gene: 8. Per the germline V gene, CDR1 is SGHVS and CDR2 is FQNEAQ. In nucleotides, the CDR3 is TGTGCCAGCAGCTTAGCCCCACTAGCGGGGGGGTTTCGGACCCAGTACTTC. Translation gives CASSLAPLAGGFRTQYF.

V usage is TRBV7-9 and J usage is TRBJ2-7; a weak D match, TRBD2 (5 bases). V lost 1 base, J lost 6 bases, and 7 bases lay in between. Germline CDR1 SEHNR, CDR2 FQNEAQ (reference sequence). The CDR3 sequence is 12 residues long. The CDR3: CASSLVGSEQYF. CDR3 in DNA: TGTGCCAGCAGCTTAGTGGGGAGCGAGCAGTACTTC.

The rearrangement uses TRBV5-8 and TRBJ2-7; tentative D call: TRBD1 (6 bases). The CDR3 extends over 15 amino acids. Trimming left V 7 bases short and J 6 bases short, with 23 bases between. Germline V gene sequence: CDR1 SGHTS, CDR2 YDEGEE. CDR3 in DNA: TGTGCCAGCCGAACGGGACACCCCACCGGGATCGAGCAGTACTTC. This translates into CASRTGHPTGIEQYF.

This rearrangement joins TRBV5-5 to TRBJ2-1; 7 bases line up with TRBD2. Germline V lookup: CDR1 SGHKS, CDR2 YYEKEE (reference sequence). The CDR3 has 15 amino acids. Trimming at V came to 5 bases and at J to 5 bases, leaving 10 bases not matched to a gene. The CDR3 loop reads CASRPLGGGNNEQFF. The DNA of the CDR3 is TGTGCCAGCAGACCGCTTGGCGGGGGAAACAATGAGCAGTTCTTC.

The rearrangement uses TRBV28 and TRBJ2-7; a possible D gene is TRBD1 (6 bases). Trimming pared 2 bases from V and 3 bases from J, leaving 11 bases between. Germline lookup yields CDR1 MDHEN and CDR2 SYDVKM. The CDR3 is made up of 14 amino acids. CDR3: CASSLETGRYEQYF. The CDR3 DNA is TGTGCCAGCAGTTTAGAGACAGGCCGCTACGAGCAGTACTTC.